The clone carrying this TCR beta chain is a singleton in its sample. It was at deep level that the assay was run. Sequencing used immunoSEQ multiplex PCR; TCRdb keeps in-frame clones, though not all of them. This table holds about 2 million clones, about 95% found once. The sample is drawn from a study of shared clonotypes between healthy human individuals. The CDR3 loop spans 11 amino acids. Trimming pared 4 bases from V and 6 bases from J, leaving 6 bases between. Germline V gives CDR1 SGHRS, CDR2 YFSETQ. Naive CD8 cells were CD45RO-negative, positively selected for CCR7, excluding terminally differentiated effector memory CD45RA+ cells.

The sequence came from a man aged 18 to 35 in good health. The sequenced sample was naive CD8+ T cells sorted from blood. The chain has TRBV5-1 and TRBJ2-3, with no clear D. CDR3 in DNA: TGCGCCAGCAGCGCTCTGGATACGCAGTATTTT. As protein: CASSALDTQYF. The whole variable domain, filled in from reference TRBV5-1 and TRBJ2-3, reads KAGVTQTPRYLIKTRGQQVTLSCSPISGHRSVSWYQQTPGQGLQFLFEYFSETQRNKGNFPGRFSGRQFSNSRSEMNVSTLELGDSALYLCASSALDTQYFGPGTRLTVL.